This entry lists 14 T cell receptor beta chains sequenced from one sample in a study of T-cell reconstitution after alpha-beta-depleted transplantation in children. Preparation of the TCRbeta library was carried out with unique molecular identifiers. Each CDR3 protein is one row after TCRdb ran MiXCR on the PCR reads. Here the sample spans about 980,000 distinct CDR3 sequences, roughly 29% being singletons. The sequencing used PBMCs, mostly from graft donor cells, collected 360 days after TCRalphabeta/CD19-depleted stem cell transplant. Source of these receptors: a boy in the first two years of life who had a stem cell transplant for SCID, so the T cells may come from the graft donor.

The chain has TRBV9 and TRBJ1-2; possibly TRBD1 for D (5 bases). This CDR3 comprises 16 residues. Germline V lookup: CDR1 SGDLS, CDR2 YYNGEE. V was clipped by 0 bases and J by 0 bases, with 12 bases between them. The CDR3 region is CASSVGWGPTNYGYTF. DNA of the CDR3: TGTGCCAGCAGCGTAGGCTGGGGACCTACTAACTATGGCTACACCTTC. Full variable domain (remainder filled in from reference TRBV9 and TRBJ1-2): DSGVTQTPKHLITATGQRVTLRCSPRSGDLSVYWYQQSLDQGLQFLIQYYNGEERAKGNILERFSAQQFPDLHSELNLSSLELGDSALYFCASSVGWGPTNYGYTFGSGTRLTVV.

This clonotype was picked up many times. V is TRBV4-1 and J is TRBJ2-1; possibly TRBD2 for D (7 bases). V was pared by 1 base and J by 7 bases, with 17 bases between. Looked up from germline, CDR1 is MGHRA and CDR2 is YSYEKL. The CDR3 loop spans 16 amino acids. CDR3 in DNA: TGCGCCAGCAGCCAAGGGGTTGGGGGGGGCCTGAATGAGCAGTTCTTC. It yields the protein CASSQGVGGGLNEQFF.

This chain uses TRBV11-1 with TRBJ2-6, with D perhaps matching TRBD1 (6 bases). The CDR3 runs 21 residues. In germline, CDR1 is SGHAT, CDR2 FQDESV (reference sequence). V gave up 0 bases and J gave up 0 bases, with 21 bases separating them. The CDR3 sequence is CASSLAVFRDIGASGANVLTF. The CDR3 nucleotides read TGTGCCAGCAGCTTAGCGGTTTTTAGGGACATCGGGGCCTCTGGGGCCAACGTCCTGACTTTC.

This clonotype was detected a few times. The gene calls are TRBV9 and TRBJ2-1, with 8 positions matching TRBD2. CDR3 size: 18 residues. CDR1 is SGDLS, CDR2 YYNGEE, per germline. Trimming at V came to 4 bases and at J to 2 bases, leaving 14 bases not matched to a gene. CDR3 region: CASSTQPSGGSTYNEQFF. CDR3 DNA: TGTGCCAGCAGCACCCAGCCCAGCGGGGGTTCTACCTACAATGAGCAGTTCTTC.

For the CDR3, the DNA is TGCGCCAGCAGCCAAGAGCCCAGCTTCCTTAATGAAAAACTGTTTTTT. As protein: CASSQEPSFLNEKLFF. The V call is TRBV4-3, the J call TRBJ1-4; D call uncertain. The V gene lost 0 bases and the J gene lost 4 bases, with 12 bases spanning the gap. The germline gives CDR1 LGHNA, CDR2 YSLEER. The CDR3 contains 16 residues.

The chain couples TRBV7-6 to TRBJ1-4; TRBD1 agrees at 7 bases. From germline, CDR1 is SGHVS and CDR2 FNYEAQ. Unmatched junction bases numbered 22, after V lost 1 base and J lost 5 bases. The CDR3 consists of 21 residues. The chain's CDR3 is CASSLVQIDRAVPFRNEKLFF. The DNA of the CDR3 is TGTGCCAGCAGCTTAGTTCAGATTGACAGGGCTGTACCATTCAGAAATGAAAAACTGTTTTTT. The complete variable domain, with remaining parts taken from reference TRBV7-6 and TRBJ1-4, reads GAGVSQSPRYKVTKRGQDVALRCDPISGHVSLYWYRQALGQGPEFLTYFNYEAQQDKSGLPNDRFSAERPEGSISTLTIQRTEQRDSAMYRCASSLVQIDRAVPFRNEKLFFGSGTQLSVL.

The chain is built from TRBV6-4 and TRBJ2-1; D possibly corresponds to TRBD2 (6 bases). Germline V gene sequence: CDR1 MRHNA, CDR2 SNTAGT. The CDR3 covers 14 residues. The V end lost 0 bases, the J end lost 9 bases, and 12 bases lay between the germline ends. The CDR3 DNA follows: TGTGCCAGCAGTGACTCGGAGGGAGGAAGTGAGCAGTTCTTC. This gives the protein CASSDSEGGSEQFF.

This chain joins TRBV5-1 and TRBJ1-1; D may be TRBD1 (6 bases). Germline CDR1 reads SGHRS; CDR2 reads YFSETQ. This CDR3 has 18 residues. Trimming took off 1 base at V and 0 bases at J, with 19 bases between the two ends. DNA for the CDR3: TGCGCCAGCAGCTTGAGGGGGGACACTCACACTCTGAACACTGAAGCTTTCTTT. Translating it yields CASSLRGDTHTLNTEAFF.

The rearrangement links TRBV5-1 to TRBJ1-1, with D maybe TRBD1 (6 bases). CDR1 SGHRS and CDR2 YFSETQ come from the germline V gene. The CDR3 covers 15 residues. Deletions cut 0 bases from V and 5 bases from J, with 14 bases between. This CDR3 reads CASSLGGGARTEAFF. The CDR3 nucleotides read TGCGCCAGCAGCTTGGGGGGGGGCGCAAGGACTGAAGCTTTCTTT. Complete variable domain (other parts from reference TRBV5-1 and TRBJ1-1): KAGVTQTPRYLIKTRGQQVTLSCSPISGHRSVSWYQQTPGQGLQFLFEYFSETQRNKGNFPGRFSGRQFSNSRSEMNVSTLELGDSALYLCASSLGGGARTEAFFGQGTRLTVV.

This CDR3 reads CSVEGDRENTEAFF. In DNA form, the CDR3 reads TGCAGCGTTGAAGGGGACAGGGAGAACACTGAAGCTTTCTTT. This chain connects TRBV29-1 to TRBJ1-1, with 9 bases aligning to TRBD1. The CDR3 sequence is 14 residues long. The germline CDR1 and CDR2 sequences are SQVTM and ANQGSEA. The J segment lost 1 base and the V segment lost 1 base, leaving 1 base of the junction unmatched.

The chain links TRBV12-3 or TRBV12-4 to TRBJ1-2, with a weak D call TRBD1 (6 bases). Trimming left V 6 bases short and J 2 bases short, with 16 bases between. The CDR3 has 15 amino acids. CDR3 coding DNA: TGTGCCAGCAGCACGGCGGGGGCAGTAAACTATGGCTACACCTTC. Translating it yields CASSTAGAVNYGYTF.

The J gene is TRBJ2-7, the V gene TRBV6-6; tentatively, D is TRBD1 (5 bases). The CDR3 extends over 13 amino acids. Deletions cut 6 bases from V and 4 bases from J, with 13 bases between. The germline V gene encodes CDR1 MNHNY and CDR2 SVGAGI (reference sequence). As DNA, the CDR3 is TGTGCCAGCAGAGGTACGACAGCTTACGAGCAGTACTTC. As protein: CASRGTTAYEQYF.

This clonotype was counted a few times. This chain uses TRBV10-3 with TRBJ1-2, with a weak D call TRBD1 (6 bases). Trimming removed 4 bases from V and 8 bases from J, with 17 bases in between. The CDR3 consists of 14 residues. Germline loops: CDR1 ENHRY, CDR2 SYGVKD. CDR3 in DNA: TGTGCCATCAGTGGATCAAACAGGGATCGCGGCTACACCTTC. Its protein is CAISGSNRDRGYTF.

This clonotype was seen more than once but under ten times. CDR3 loop: CASSRTGQGINEQYF. The DNA for the CDR3 is TGTGCCAGCAGCCGCACGGGACAGGGCATCAACGAGCAGTACTTC. This chain uses TRBV6-1 with TRBJ2-7; 9 nucleotides align to TRBD1. The CDR3 consists of 15 residues. V dropped 6 bases and J dropped 5; count of bases not matched to a gene: 11. CDR1 is MNHNS, CDR2 SASEGT, per germline.